One and the same sample provided the 27 T cell receptor beta chains below, sequenced in a study of blood T cell repertoires in COVID-19 (dated by TCRdb to 2018 to 2020). The library came from the immunoSEQ multiplex PCR assay. TCRdb obtained this table from immuneACCESS and retained in-frame rearrangements with V and J assigned. These tables miss some clones; where compared with another copy, unresolved V genes account for less than half of the shortfall, and the remainder is unexplained. The sample table holds about 150,000 clones, of which about 80% were seen once. Together, the top ten hold 25% to 35% of the sample. The sequencing input was peripheral blood. All receptors derive from a woman in her fifties or sixties with acute or convalescent COVID-19.

The chain carries TRBV28 and TRBJ2-5; 12 positions match TRBD2. Germline assignment: CDR1 MDHEN and CDR2 SYDVKM. This CDR3 is built from 16 residues. J was trimmed by 2 bases and V by 2 bases; bases with no gene match: 3. The CDR3 coding sequence is TGTGCCAGCAGTTTAACGACTAGCGGGGGTCAAGAGACCCAGTACTTC. Translated, it gives CASSLTTSGGQETQYF.

The V gene is TRBV12-3 or TRBV12-4, the J gene TRBJ2-1, with D perhaps TRBD2 (5 bases). The CDR3 contains 13 residues. The V end was cut by 3 bases, the J end by 4 bases, with 7 bases between. The CDR3 loop reads CASSFSGYNEQFF. The CDR3 region has the DNA TGTGCCAGCAGTTTCTCGGGGTACAATGAGCAGTTCTTC.

The chain joins TRBV6-6 to TRBJ1-5, with 7 bases fitting TRBD1. In germline, CDR1 is MNHNY, CDR2 SVGAGI (reference sequence). V was clipped by 6 bases and J by 1 base; unmatched bases: 3. This CDR3 region has 14 residues. This CDR3 reads CASSQQGSNQPQHF. The CDR3 coding sequence is TGTGCCAGCAGCCAACAGGGGAGCAATCAGCCCCAGCATTTT.

The rearrangement links TRBV6-5 to TRBJ1-5; D is unclear. V lost 6 bases and J lost 1, with 13 bases in between. The V gene's germline CDR1 is MNHEY and CDR2 SVGAGI. This CDR3 spans 15 amino acids. The CDR3 DNA reads as TGTGCCAGCAGGACCGGAGTCGGGAGCAATCAGCCCCAGCATTTT. This sequence encodes CASRTGVGSNQPQHF.

The chain carries TRBV20-1 and TRBJ1-2; possible D gene TRBD1, 5 bases. Germline V gene lookup returns CDR1 DFQATT and CDR2 SNEGSKA (reference sequence). Trimming shortened V by 3 bases and J by 3 bases, and 11 bases separated the two germline ends. This CDR3 is 13 amino acids long. The CDR3 here is CSASTGTYYGYTF. As DNA, the CDR3 is TGCAGTGCTAGTACCGGGACTTACTATGGCTACACCTTC.

The genes are TRBV7-9 and TRBJ1-3; D unclear. The CDR3 sequence is 13 residues long. From germline, CDR1 is SEHNR and CDR2 FQNEAQ (reference sequence). V was shortened by 9 bases and J by 0 bases, with 9 bases between the two germline ends. The CDR3 DNA reads as TGTGCCAGTTCAGGTTACTCTGGAAACACCATATATTTT. Amino acids: CASSGYSGNTIYF.

This chain connects TRBV7-9 to TRBJ1-6; 7 bases match TRBD1. The V gene end was trimmed by 1 base and the J gene end by 3 bases; junction bases not matched to a gene: 9. Germline V gene sequence: CDR1 SEHNR, CDR2 FQNEAQ (reference sequence). The CDR3 sequence is 18 residues long. CDR3 nucleotide sequence: TGTGCCAGCAGCTTAGTGAGGCAGGGGGTAGACTATAATTCACCCCTCCACTTT. This encodes CASSLVRQGVDYNSPLHF.

This clone showed up just once. The chain uses TRBV6-5 and TRBJ1-2, with 10 bases that match TRBD1. V lost 4 bases, J lost 7 bases, and 9 bases stayed unmatched. The V gene's germline CDR1 is MNHEY and CDR2 SVGAGI. The CDR3 has 15 amino acids. The CDR3 region has the DNA TGTGCCAGCAGTTGGGTCGACAGGGGGCGCGGTGGCTACACCTTC. Translating gives CASSWVDRGRGGYTF.

The chain uses TRBV19 and TRBJ1-1; D ambiguous. The CDR3 has 13 amino acids. V lost 3 bases and J 4 bases, leaving 9 bases between the germline ends. Germline V CDR1 and CDR2: LNHDA, SQIVND (reference sequence). The CDR3 spells CASSIDFPTEAFF. CDR3 sequence (DNA): TGTGCCAGTAGTATTGACTTCCCCACTGAAGCTTTCTTT. The whole variable domain, filled in from reference TRBV19 and TRBJ1-1, reads DGGITQSPKYLFRKEGQNVTLSCEQNLNHDAMYWYRQDPGQGLRLIYYSQIVNDFQKGDIAEGYSVSREKKESFPLTVTSAQKNPTAFYLCASSIDFPTEAFFGQGTRLTVV.

The chain employs TRBV5-6 and TRBJ2-2; perhaps TRBD1 as D (6 bases). Deletions cut 1 base from V and 5 bases from J, with 15 bases between. The V gene's germline CDR1 is SGHDT and CDR2 YYEEEE. The CDR3 contains 16 residues. CDR3 amino acids: CASSLKLDRITGELFF. The CDR3 DNA sequence: TGTGCCAGCAGCTTGAAGTTAGACAGGATAACCGGGGAGCTGTTTTTT.

The V call is TRBV10-1, the J call TRBJ1-1; 7 nucleotides align to TRBD1. Germline assignment: CDR1 WNHNN and CDR2 SYGVQD (reference sequence). With 5 bases clipped from V and 7 bases from J, the junction kept 7 bases outside the gene matches. The length of the CDR3 is 13 residues. The DNA of the CDR3 is TGCGCCAGCAGTCATTACCGGGACAGTGAAGCTTTCTTT. Translating it yields CASSHYRDSEAFF.

Only a few counts were recorded for this clone. This rearrangement joins TRBV28 to TRBJ1-2, with a possible D match to TRBD1 (5 bases). This CDR3 region has 14 residues. Trimming took off 6 bases at V and 1 base at J, with 12 bases between the two ends. The germline CDR1 and CDR2 sequences are MDHEN and SYDVKM. CDR3 in amino acids: CASRTVTLNYGYTF. For the CDR3, the DNA is TGTGCCAGCAGGACAGTAACACTTAACTATGGCTACACCTTC.

Written as DNA, the CDR3 is TGTGCCAGCAGCACAGGTGGAAACACCATATATTTT. This encodes CASSTGGNTIYF. The chain uses TRBV3-1 (or the pseudogene TRBV3-2) and TRBJ1-3, with a weak D call TRBD1 (5 bases). Per the germline V gene, CDR1 is LGHDT and CDR2 is YNNKEL (reference sequence). The CDR3 is 12 residues long. The germline V and J ends were trimmed by 5 bases and 3 bases, with 5 bases remaining between them.

This clone was seen a handful of times. The CDR3 DNA sequence: TGTGCCAGCAGCCGGGGGACGACAGGGAACACAGATACGCAGTATTTT. Translated, it gives CASSRGTTGNTDTQYF. The V gene is TRBV5-8, the J gene TRBJ2-3, with D perhaps matching TRBD1 (7 bases). Germline loops: CDR1 SGHTS, CDR2 YDEGEE. V was cut by 4 bases and J by 2 bases, with 17 bases left in between. This CDR3 has 16 amino acids.

The rearrangement uses TRBV5-1 and TRBJ2-7; 8 bases map to TRBD2. This CDR3 is built from 16 residues. The V gene end was trimmed by 1 base and the J gene end by 0 bases; junction bases not matched to a gene: 6. Germline CDR1 reads SGHRS; CDR2 reads YFSETQ. CDR3 loop: CASSLSSGTPSYEQYF. The CDR3 DNA sequence: TGCGCCAGCAGCTTGAGTAGCGGGACTCCCTCCTACGAGCAGTACTTC. The full variable domain, its missing parts supplied by reference TRBV5-1 and TRBJ2-7, is KAGVTQTPRYLIKTRGQQVTLSCSPISGHRSVSWYQQTPGQGLQFLFEYFSETQRNKGNFPGRFSGRQFSNSRSEMNVSTLELGDSALYLCASSLSSGTPSYEQYFGPGTRLTVT.

CDR3 region: CASSLAGYYNQPQHF. As DNA, the CDR3 is TGTGCCAGCAGCTTGGCCGGGTATTACAATCAGCCCCAGCATTTT. This sequence joins TRBV5-6 and TRBJ1-5; D ambiguous. Trimming took off 0 bases at V and 3 bases at J, with 10 bases between the two ends. Germline V gene lookup returns CDR1 SGHDT and CDR2 YYEEEE. CDR3 size: 15 residues. The full variable domain, with the rest looked up from reference TRBV5-6 and TRBJ1-5, is DAGVTQSPTHLIKTRGQQVTLRCSPKSGHDTVSWYQQALGQGPQFIFQYYEEEERQRGNFPDRFSGHQFPNYSSELNVNALLLGDSALYLCASSLAGYYNQPQHFGDGTRLSIL.

This clone was counted only a few times. The chain recombines TRBV9 with TRBJ1-3; 11 positions agree with TRBD1. This CDR3 is 18 amino acids long. V dropped 0 bases and J dropped 2; count of bases not matched to a gene: 7. Germline lookup yields CDR1 SGDLS and CDR2 YYNGEE. The CDR3 reads CASSVDGTGGRAGNTIYF. The DNA of the CDR3 is TGTGCCAGCAGCGTAGACGGGACAGGGGGTAGAGCTGGAAACACCATATATTTT.

The J gene is TRBJ2-1, the V gene TRBV7-2, with 10 bases aligning to TRBD2. Trimming removed 1 base from V and 6 bases from J; junction bases left unmatched: 6. The CDR3 length is 16 residues. Germline V gene lookup returns CDR1 SGHTA and CDR2 FQGNSA. CDR3 bases: TGTGCCAGCAGCTTAGGTCCAGCGGGGGGGTTCAATGAGCAGTTCTTC. Protein sequence: CASSLGPAGGFNEQFF.

This clone has more than one count but fewer than ten. Here the CDR3 DNA reads TGTGCCAGCAGCTTAGCCTCCGGGACTAGCGGGGTGCAGTCCCAGTACTTC. Its translation: CASSLASGTSGVQSQYF. The rearrangement links TRBV7-2 to TRBJ2-5; 13 bases map to TRBD2. V was clipped by 0 bases and J by 9 bases; unmatched bases: 10. The germline V gene has CDR1 SGHTA and CDR2 FQGNSA. CDR3 length equals 17 residues.

This clone appeared many times. V gene TRBV6-2 or TRBV6-3 combines with J gene TRBJ2-1, with 9 bases that match TRBD1. Germline V CDR1 and CDR2: MNHEY, SVGEGT. The ends lost 6 bases at V and 7 bases at J; junction bases unmatched: 16. The CDR3 is 17 residues long. DNA of the CDR3: TGTGCCAGCAGCAAAACAGGGGGCGACTACCTCGCGAATGAGCAGTTCTTC. It translates to CASSKTGGDYLANEQFF.

The V and J genes are TRBV4-1 and TRBJ1-2, with D possibly TRBD1 on 6 matching bases. The V gene lost 0 bases and the J gene lost 5 bases, with 13 bases spanning the gap. Germline CDR1 MGHRA, CDR2 YSYEKL. CDR3 length: 15 amino acids. In DNA, the CDR3 is TGCGCCAGCAGCCAAGACTGGGACACTAGATATGGCTACACCTTC. Its protein product is CASSQDWDTRYGYTF.

The chain links TRBV7-2 to TRBJ2-2; D is perhaps TRBD2 (5 bases). Germline lookup yields CDR1 SGHTA and CDR2 FQGNSA. V shed 4 bases and J shed 5 bases, with 14 bases lying between them. This CDR3 spans 15 amino acids. CDR3 residues: CASSSREQWTGELFF. CDR3 in DNA: TGTGCCAGCAGCTCACGGGAACAGTGGACCGGGGAGCTGTTTTTT.

The chain has TRBV2 and TRBJ2-4; 12 bases agree with TRBD1. This CDR3 contains 18 residues. The germline V gene encodes CDR1 SNHLY and CDR2 FYNNEI. After removal of 6 bases from V and 0 bases from J, the junction contained 9 bases not matched to a gene. CDR3 residues: CASREGQGANLAKNIQYF. As DNA, the CDR3 is TGTGCCAGCAGGGAGGGACAGGGGGCGAACCTAGCCAAAAACATTCAGTACTTC.

Only a few counts were recorded for this clone. The rearrangement uses TRBV6-5 and TRBJ1-4; D unresolved. The CDR3 is 14 residues long. Germline CDR1 reads MNHEY; CDR2 reads SVGAGI. V lost 7 bases to trimming and J lost 8 bases, with 17 bases between them. CDR3 nucleotide sequence: TGTGCCAGCACAAGAGGAGAGGTCGGGGAAAAACTGTTTTTT. Protein: CASTRGEVGEKLFF.

This chain uses TRBV3-1 (or the pseudogene TRBV3-2) with TRBJ1-2; D is uncertain. CDR1 is LGHDT and CDR2 is YNNKEL in the germline V gene (reference sequence). This CDR3 region has 15 residues. Trimming stripped 5 bases from V and 0 bases from J, with 13 bases between. CDR3 amino acids: CASSNPVLANYGYTF. The CDR3 DNA reads TGTGCCAGCAGCAACCCCGTACTAGCTAACTATGGCTACACCTTC.

V usage is TRBV24-1 and J usage is TRBJ2-5; a weak D match, TRBD1 (6 bases). CDR1 is KGHDR, CDR2 SFDVKD, per germline. Trimming took off 0 bases at V and 6 bases at J, with 10 bases between the two ends. There are 14 residues in the CDR3. The CDR3 protein is CATSDLAGAKTQYF. The CDR3 DNA is TGTGCCACCAGTGATTTGGCAGGGGCGAAGACCCAGTACTTC.

Only one count was recorded for this clone. The genes are TRBV4-1 and TRBJ1-2; 9 nucleotides match TRBD1. CDR1 is MGHRA and CDR2 is YSYEKL in the germline V gene. Germline trimming cut 5 bases from V and 8 bases from J; bases unmatched to any gene: 9. This CDR3 is 14 amino acids long. In nucleotides, the CDR3 is TGCGCCAGCAGCTCGGGACAGGGATTAGCGGGCTACACCTTC. Its translation: CASSSGQGLAGYTF.